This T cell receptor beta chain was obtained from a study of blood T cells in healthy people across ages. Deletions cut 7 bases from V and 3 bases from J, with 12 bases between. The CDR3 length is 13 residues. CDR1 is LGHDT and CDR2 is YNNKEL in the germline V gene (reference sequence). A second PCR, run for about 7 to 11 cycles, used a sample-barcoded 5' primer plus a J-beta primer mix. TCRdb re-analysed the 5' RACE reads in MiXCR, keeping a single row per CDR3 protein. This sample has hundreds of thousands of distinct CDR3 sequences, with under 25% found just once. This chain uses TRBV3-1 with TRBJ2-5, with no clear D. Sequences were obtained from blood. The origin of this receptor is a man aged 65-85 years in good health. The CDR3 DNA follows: TGTGCCAGCACCATCGGGCAGAAAGAGACCCAGTACTTC. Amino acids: CASTIGQKETQYF.